A single sample gave rise to the 2 T cell receptor beta chains below, sequenced in a study of blood T cell repertoires in COVID-19. Some clones are missing from TCRdb's copy, which holds only in-frame ones; the method was immunoSEQ multiplex PCR. The sample holds roughly 400,000 clones, just over 90% seen once. The sequenced sample consisted of PBMCs or T cells enriched from blood (not recorded which). These receptors all come from a woman in her thirties or forties who had been exposed to COVID-19.

This clone was detected once. The V and J genes are TRBV7-9 and TRBJ1-2; D ambiguous. CDR1 SEHNR and CDR2 FQNEAQ come from the germline V gene (reference sequence). With 5 bases removed from V and 8 bases from J, the gap between germline ends came to 18 bases. CDR3 length: 14 residues. CDR3 sequence reads: CASSPGRGVLGYTF. CDR3 DNA: TGTGCCAGCAGCCCTGGACGGGGAGTTTTGGGCTACACCTTC.

V gene TRBV3-1 (or the pseudogene TRBV3-2) combines with J gene TRBJ2-7, with TRBD1 identical over 7 bases. V shed 4 bases and J 4 bases; nucleotides not matched to a gene: 10. In germline, CDR1 is LGHDT, CDR2 YNNKEL (reference sequence). The CDR3 totals 15 residues. Here the CDR3 reads CASSLTGQVQYEQYF. The CDR3 region has the DNA TGTGCCAGCAGCCTCACAGGACAGGTCCAATACGAGCAGTACTTC.